This T cell receptor (beta chain) was sequenced in a study of blood T cells in healthy people across ages (dated by TCRdb to 2013 to 2016). At the level of the whole study: Template switching captured roughly one uniquely barcoded TCR beta cDNA molecule per two T cells in model experiments. To avoid experimental bias, donors of different ages were randomly spread across the sequencing lanes. Using the same blood draw, the study looked at two additional independent replicas of 1 million unique cDNA reads for two donors, one aged 18 to 30 and the other aged 80 or older. Age-related changes in TCR beta repertoire diversity were measured in the study by deep sequencing normalized with unique cDNA molecular identifiers. Donors were grouped into four age groups: young (average roughly 17 years), middle-aged (about 38), aged (around 60) and long-lived (around 80).

Receptors were amplified or captured by 5' RACE. A second roughly 7 to 11 cycle PCR used a sample-barcoded 5' primer and a J-beta primer mix. A template-switch 5' adaptor carrying 12 random nucleotides introduced a unique molecular identifier onto each TCR beta cDNA molecule. At least 3 million CDR3-containing paired-end reads were obtained from each sample. First-strand cDNA synthesis was performed from all RNA using the Mint cDNA synthesis kit, with priming by a TRBC-specific oligonucleotide. After uracil-DNA glycosylase treatment, a first 18-cycle PCR used universal primers M1SS and BC2_uni_R on all cDNA. Per the original workflow: For normalization, 1 million high-quality reads, each with a distinct molecular identifier, were randomly selected from each sample. Instead of being binned into consensus sequences, reads that shared molecular identifiers were thrown out. MiTCR, with a Q25 quality threshold and the strictest error-elimination algorithm, was used for CDR3 identification, clonotype clustering and error correction. A nonparametric unseen species model with Euler transformation was used to estimate a lower bound on total TCR beta diversity. Starting from the raw public reads, TCRdb applied fastp trimming at Q25, assembled clones with MiXCR and retained in-frame beta chains. Duplicate CDR3 protein sequences are folded into a single record with the most common DNA and genes. The V and J calls and clone size come from TCRdb's table, not from the authors' own analysis. Here the sample has around 2 million distinct CDR3 sequences; roughly two fifths occur a single time. The ten most abundant clones make up 23% of the sample.

This clonotype appeared a few times. What this receptor recognizes is not known. No qualities accompany the bases; no much larger clone lies one base away. Donors were approximately 42 systemically healthy Caucasian individuals from Russia aged roughly 6 to 90 years. Around 10 milliliters of peripheral blood were drawn from each donor into EDTA-treated Vacutainer tubes. Ficoll-Paque density-gradient centrifugation was used to isolate PBMCs, with at least 6 million per sample. Total RNA was extracted from PBMCs with Trizol reagent, with at least 6 micrograms obtained per sample. For every donor, an aliquot of PBMCs went through flow cytometry to measure the percentages of naive CD45RAhigh/CD27high T cells. The full study reports these points: Conclusive comparison of naive and antigen-experienced compartments was prevented by the profiling of bulk unsorted PBMCs. Because the CMV infection status of the donors was unknown, age-related changes in expanded clonotypes may potentially have been confounded. Observed TCR beta diversity per million T cells fell roughly linearly with age, and a significant reduction was already apparent by age around 44. Estimates of total diversity based on one million sequenced T cells were regarded as lower bounds and as underestimates. Compared with the aged group, the long-lived group had more naive CD4+ T cells, fewer expanded clones and increased TCR diversity, a pattern suggesting age selection. There was a strong correlation between observed TCR beta diversity and the percentage of naive T cells measured by flow cytometry.

Trimming costs V 3 bases and J 6 bases, and their ends lie 13 bases apart. Its CDR3 holds 14 amino acids, cysteine through phenylalanine. Only CDR3 DNA is held: 42 bases, read in frame from base 1. Per the germline V gene, SGHTA is the CDR1 and FQGNSA is the CDR2. In this chain, TRBV7-2 is recombined with TRBJ2-3, with no reliable assignment of the D segment. Sample: blood. This receptor was obtained from a human donor in good health. The CDR3 region reads CASSFSQASDTQYF. Read as DNA, the sequence is TGTGCCAGCAGCTTTAGTCAGGCGTCCGATACGCAGTATTTT.